This entry lists 10 T cell receptor beta chains sequenced from one sample in a study of tumor-infiltrating lymphocytes in localized non-small cell lung cancer. TCRdb's copy holds only in-frame clones and misses some; the assay was immunoSEQ multiplex PCR. The table lists approximately 9,500 clones, 55% to 75% of them singletons. Sequenced input: lung tumor tissue. These receptors came from a human donor with non-small cell lung cancer.

The chain has TRBV6-5 and TRBJ1-4; no clear D. Trimming removed 0 bases from V and 5 bases from J, with 7 bases in between. The CDR3 length is 14 residues. Germline V lookup: CDR1 MNHEY, CDR2 SVGAGI. CDR3 sequence: CASSYSTRNEKLFF. The CDR3 nucleotides are TGTGCCAGCAGTTACTCGACGAGGAATGAAAAACTGTTTTTT.

Only one count was recorded for this clone. Here the CDR3 reads CASNRGDTDTQYF. The CDR3, as DNA: TGTGCCAGCAATCGCGGGGACACAGATACGCAGTATTTT. J is TRBJ2-3 and V is TRBV9; weak D call: TRBD2 (6 bases). CDR1 and CDR2 from the germline V gene are SGDLS and YYNGEE. Trimming left V 6 bases short and J 2 bases short, with 10 bases between. The CDR3 has 13 amino acids.

V gene TRBV5-4 combines with J gene TRBJ1-1, with a tentative D call TRBD1 (5 bases). V lost 4 bases to trimming and J lost 2 bases, with 9 bases between them. This CDR3 spans 13 amino acids. The germline V gene encodes CDR1 SGHNT and CDR2 YYREEE (reference sequence). CDR3 sequence: CASSVDSNTEAFF. Here the CDR3 DNA reads TGTGCCAGCAGCGTTGACAGTAACACTGAAGCTTTCTTT. Together with reference TRBV5-4 and TRBJ1-1, the CDR3 gives the full variable domain: ETGVTQSPTHLIKTRGQQVTLRCSSQSGHNTVSWYQQALGQGPQFIFQYYREEENGRGNFPPRFSGLQFPNYSSELNVNALELDDSALYLCASSVDSNTEAFFGQGTRLTVV.

V gene TRBV2 combines with J gene TRBJ1-2; 7 positions agree with TRBD1. Germline V lookup: CDR1 SNHLY, CDR2 FYNNEI. This CDR3 region has 13 residues. The junction had 3 bases not matched to a gene; V was cut back by 1 base and J by 7 bases. The CDR3 DNA is TGTGCCAGCAGTGAAGGACAGGGCGGTGGCTACACCTTC. It specifies CASSEGQGGGYTF.

The rearrangement links TRBV6-5 to TRBJ2-7; unclear D gene. V gave up 5 bases and J gave up 1 base, with 12 bases separating them. In germline, CDR1 is MNHEY, CDR2 SVGAGI. The CDR3 runs 14 residues. In DNA, the CDR3 is TGTGCCAGCAGTGACCCCCCAGGTTCCTACGAGCAGTACTTC. This encodes CASSDPPGSYEQYF.

This clone was counted once. The CDR3 coding sequence is TGCGCCAGCAGCTTGGTCAGGAACTATGGCTACACCTTC. Amino acids: CASSLVRNYGYTF. The chain carries TRBV5-1 and TRBJ1-2; D remains ambiguous. CDR1 is SGHRS and CDR2 is YFSETQ in the germline V gene. CDR3 size: 13 residues. V dropped 0 bases and J dropped 2 bases, with 5 bases sitting between them.

Relative to its sample, this clone is medium-sized. The chain recombines TRBV29-1 with TRBJ1-2; D not resolved. Germline loops: CDR1 SQVTM, CDR2 ANQGSEA. Trimming took off 6 bases at V and 4 bases at J, with 12 bases between the two ends. The CDR3 runs 12 residues. CDR3 sequence: CSVPIEVYGYTF. CDR3 bases: TGCAGCGTCCCTATTGAGGTCTATGGCTACACCTTC.

This chain links TRBV5-4 with TRBJ1-2, with 10 bases aligning to TRBD1. The trim removed 5 bases at V and 7 bases at J, leaving 5 bases unmatched. This CDR3 region has 13 residues. The germline V gene encodes CDR1 SGHNT and CDR2 YYREEE (reference sequence). CDR3 DNA sequence: TGTGCCAGCAGTCGGGGACAGGGGAGTGGCTACACCTTC. Its translation is CASSRGQGSGYTF.

This clone appeared a few times. V is TRBV11-3 and J is TRBJ2-5; 9 bases are shared with TRBD2. CDR1 SGHNT and CDR2 YENEEA come from the germline V gene. This CDR3 is built from 16 residues. Losses at the gene ends were 1 base for V and 5 bases for J; bases not matched to a gene: 8. CDR3: CASSLGASGDGETQYF. Written as DNA, the CDR3 is TGTGCCAGCAGCTTAGGTGCTAGCGGGGACGGGGAGACCCAGTACTTC. Full variable domain (outside the CDR3, taken from reference TRBV11-3 and TRBJ2-5): EAGVVQSPRYKIIEKKQPVAFWCNPISGHNTLYWYLQNLGQGPELLIRYENEEAVDDSQLPKDRFSAERLKGVDSTLKIQPAELGDSAVYLCASSLGASGDGETQYFGPGTRLLVL.

This clone was seen more than once but under ten times. The chain links TRBV2 to TRBJ2-2; D possibly uses TRBD1 or TRBD2 (5 bases each). This CDR3 is built from 15 residues. CDR1 is SNHLY, CDR2 FYNNEI, per germline. V was trimmed by 2 bases and J by 1 base, leaving 8 bases between them. The CDR3 loop reads CASSEQGENTGELFF. In DNA, the CDR3 is TGTGCCAGCAGTGAACAGGGAGAGAACACCGGGGAGCTGTTTTTT.